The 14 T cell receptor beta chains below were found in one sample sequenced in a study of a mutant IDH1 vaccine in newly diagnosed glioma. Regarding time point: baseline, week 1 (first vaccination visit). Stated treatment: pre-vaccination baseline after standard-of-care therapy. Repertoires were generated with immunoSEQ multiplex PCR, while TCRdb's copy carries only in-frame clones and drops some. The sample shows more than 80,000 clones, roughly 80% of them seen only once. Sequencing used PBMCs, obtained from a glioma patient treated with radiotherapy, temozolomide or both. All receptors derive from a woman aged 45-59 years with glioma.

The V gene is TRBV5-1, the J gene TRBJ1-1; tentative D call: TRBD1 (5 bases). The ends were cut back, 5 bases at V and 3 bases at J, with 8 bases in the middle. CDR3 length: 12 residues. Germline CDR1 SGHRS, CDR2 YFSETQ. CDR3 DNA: TGCGCCAGCAGTCAGGGCTACACTGAAGCTTTCTTT. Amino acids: CASSQGYTEAFF.

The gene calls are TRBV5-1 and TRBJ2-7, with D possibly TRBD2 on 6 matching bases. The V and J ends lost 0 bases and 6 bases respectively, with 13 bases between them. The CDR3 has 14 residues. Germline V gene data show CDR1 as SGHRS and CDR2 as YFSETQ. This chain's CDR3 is CASSLDGGLSEQYF. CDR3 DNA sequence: TGCGCCAGCAGCTTGGATGGGGGGTTGAGCGAGCAGTACTTC.

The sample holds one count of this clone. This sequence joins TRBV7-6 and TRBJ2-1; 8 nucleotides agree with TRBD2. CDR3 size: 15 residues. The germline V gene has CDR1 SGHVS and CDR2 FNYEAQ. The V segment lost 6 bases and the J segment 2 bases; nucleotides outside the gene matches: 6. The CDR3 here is CASSPGGATYNEQFF. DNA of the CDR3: TGTGCCAGCAGTCCGGGGGGGGCAACCTACAATGAGCAGTTCTTC.

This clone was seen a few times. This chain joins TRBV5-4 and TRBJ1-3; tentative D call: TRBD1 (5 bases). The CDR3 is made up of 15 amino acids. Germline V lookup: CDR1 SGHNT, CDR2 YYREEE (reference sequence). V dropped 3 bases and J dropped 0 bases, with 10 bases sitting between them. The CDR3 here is CASSSGRNSGNTIYF. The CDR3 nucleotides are TGTGCCAGCAGCTCAGGGCGAAACTCTGGAAACACCATATATTTT.

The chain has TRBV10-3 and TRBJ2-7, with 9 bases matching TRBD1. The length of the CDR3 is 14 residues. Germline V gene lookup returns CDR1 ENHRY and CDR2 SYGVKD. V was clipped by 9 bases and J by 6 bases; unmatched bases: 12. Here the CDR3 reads CAIQTDRGHPEQYF. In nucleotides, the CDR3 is TGTGCCATACAGACGGACAGGGGTCACCCCGAGCAGTACTTC.

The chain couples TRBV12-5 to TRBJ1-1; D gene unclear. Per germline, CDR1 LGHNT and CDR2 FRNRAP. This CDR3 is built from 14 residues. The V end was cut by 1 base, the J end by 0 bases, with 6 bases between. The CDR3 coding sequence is TGTGCTAGTGGTTTGGGCAGCATGAACACTGAAGCTTTCTTT. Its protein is CASGLGSMNTEAFF. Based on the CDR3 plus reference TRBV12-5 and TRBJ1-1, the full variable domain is DARVTQTPRHKVTEMGQEVTMRCQPILGHNTVFWYRQTMMQGLELLAYFRNRAPLDDSGMPKDRFSAEMPDATLATLKIQPSEPRDSAVYFCASGLGSMNTEAFFGQGTRLTVV.

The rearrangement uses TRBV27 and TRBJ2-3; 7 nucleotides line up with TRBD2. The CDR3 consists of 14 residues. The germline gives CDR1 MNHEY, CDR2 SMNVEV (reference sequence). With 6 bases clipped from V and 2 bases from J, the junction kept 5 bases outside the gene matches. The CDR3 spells CASRREGHTDTQYF. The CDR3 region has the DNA TGTGCCAGCAGGAGGGAGGGCCACACAGATACGCAGTATTTT.

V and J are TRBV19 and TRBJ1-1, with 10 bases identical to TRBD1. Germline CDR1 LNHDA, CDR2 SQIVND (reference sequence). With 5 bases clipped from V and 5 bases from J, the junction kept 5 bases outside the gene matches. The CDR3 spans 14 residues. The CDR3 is CASSVTGGATEAFF. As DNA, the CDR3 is TGTGCCAGTAGTGTGACAGGGGGCGCGACTGAAGCTTTCTTT. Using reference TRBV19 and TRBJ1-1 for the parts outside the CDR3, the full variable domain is DGGITQSPKYLFRKEGQNVTLSCEQNLNHDAMYWYRQDPGQGLRLIYYSQIVNDFQKGDIAEGYSVSREKKESFPLTVTSAQKNPTAFYLCASSVTGGATEAFFGQGTRLTVV.

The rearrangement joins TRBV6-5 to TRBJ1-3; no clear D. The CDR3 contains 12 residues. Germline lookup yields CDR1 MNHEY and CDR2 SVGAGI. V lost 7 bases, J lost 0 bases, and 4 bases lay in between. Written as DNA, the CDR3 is TGTGCCAGCATTAGCTCTGGAAACACCATATATTTT. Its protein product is CASISSGNTIYF.

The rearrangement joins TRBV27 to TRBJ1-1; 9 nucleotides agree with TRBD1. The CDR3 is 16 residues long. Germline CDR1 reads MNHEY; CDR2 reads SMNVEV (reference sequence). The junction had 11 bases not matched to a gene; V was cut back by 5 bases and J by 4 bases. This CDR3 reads CASSPGTGNFGTEAFF. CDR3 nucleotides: TGTGCCAGCAGTCCCGGGACAGGGAATTTCGGCACTGAAGCTTTCTTT.

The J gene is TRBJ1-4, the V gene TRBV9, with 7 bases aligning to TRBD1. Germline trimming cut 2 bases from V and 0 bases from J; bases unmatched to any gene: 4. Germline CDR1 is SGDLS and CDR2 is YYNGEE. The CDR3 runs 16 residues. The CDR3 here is CASSVGTATTNEKLFF. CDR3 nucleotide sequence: TGTGCCAGCAGCGTCGGGACAGCCACAACTAATGAAAAACTGTTTTTT.

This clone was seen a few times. The CDR3 sequence is CASDETGVTGELFF. In DNA form, the CDR3 reads TGTGCCAGCGATGAAACAGGGGTCACCGGGGAGCTGTTTTTT. The V gene is TRBV2, the J gene TRBJ2-2, with 7 bases identical to TRBD1. The CDR3 totals 14 residues. V lost 8 bases, J lost 4 bases, and 7 bases stayed unmatched. CDR1 is SNHLY and CDR2 is FYNNEI in the germline V gene.

The CDR3 DNA sequence: TGCGCCAGCAGCCAAGACCCCGCAGCGGGGGGCTACGAGCAGTACTTC. As protein: CASSQDPAAGGYEQYF. The chain combines TRBV4-3 with TRBJ2-7; 9 bases fit TRBD2. From germline, CDR1 is LGHNA and CDR2 YSLEER. The V gene end was trimmed by 0 bases and the J gene end by 3 bases; junction bases not matched to a gene: 6. The CDR3 is 16 amino acids.

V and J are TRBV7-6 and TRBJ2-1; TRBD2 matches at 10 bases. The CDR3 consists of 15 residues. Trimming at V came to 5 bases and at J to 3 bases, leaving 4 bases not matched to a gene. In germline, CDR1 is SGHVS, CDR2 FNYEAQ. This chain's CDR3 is CASSVSGGLYNEQFF. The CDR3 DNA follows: TGTGCCAGCAGCGTTAGCGGGGGGCTCTACAATGAGCAGTTCTTC.